This T cell receptor beta chain emerged from a study of T cell responses to AZD1222 COVID-19 vaccine. As regards this clone: Its antigen remains unknown.

Findings and caveats of the study: Donors in the cohort were predominantly white British and more often female, and clonal diversity was possibly underestimated. Seropositive at baseline were only a handful of AZD1222 recipients. Spike-specific TCRs gained breadth and depth after people received two AZD1222 doses.

Trimming removed 4 bases at V and 3 bases at J, with 13 bases between. The germline gives CDR1 SGHRS, CDR2 YFSETQ. CDR3 length equals 14 residues. Profiled with immunoSEQ multiplex PCR; TCRdb holds only in-frame clones, not every one. In the table there are around 110,000 clones, 87% of which are singletons. This specimen consisted of peripheral blood, obtained on day 0 of AZD1222 vaccination. The clonotype originates from an adult in good health. The chain is built from TRBV5-1 and TRBJ1-1; D gene ambiguous. DNA for the CDR3: TGCGCCAGCAGCAAAAAGGACGGATACACTGAAGCTTTCTTT. Protein sequence: CASSKKDGYTEAFF.